The 23 T cell receptor beta chains below were found in one sample sequenced in a study of blood T cell repertoires in COVID-19. TCRdb's copy holds only in-frame clones and misses some; the assay was immunoSEQ multiplex PCR. The data contain roughly 150,000 clones, around four fifths of them singletons. Sequencing input: peripheral blood. Receptors were obtained from a woman older than 75 with acute or convalescent COVID-19.

This clone occurred a few times. CDR3 in DNA: TGTGCCAGTAGTATTTGGCAGTATGGCTACACCTTC. Translation: CASSIWQYGYTF. The chain couples TRBV19 to TRBJ1-2; D gene uncertain. The V gene lost 3 bases and the J gene lost 5 bases, with 7 bases spanning the gap. Germline CDR1 and CDR2: LNHDA and SQIVND (reference sequence). This CDR3 region has 12 residues.

The chain recombines TRBV6-5 with TRBJ2-7; the match to TRBD1 covers 9 bases. Per germline, CDR1 MNHEY and CDR2 SVGAGI. This CDR3 has 13 amino acids. Trimming took 8 bases from V and 4 from J; bases not matched to a gene: 6. As DNA, the CDR3 is TGTGCCAGCGACGACAGGGGGTGGTACGAGCAGTACTTC. Its translation: CASDDRGWYEQYF.

The CDR3 here is CASSLDPQDSAYEQYF. In nucleotides, the CDR3 is TGCGCCAGCAGCTTGGACCCACAGGATTCGGCCTACGAGCAGTACTTC. This chain connects TRBV5-1 to TRBJ2-7; D perhaps matches TRBD1 (5 bases). Germline-derived CDR1 and CDR2 are SGHRS and YFSETQ. CDR3 length: 16 amino acids. The V end was cut by 0 bases, the J end by 2 bases, with 15 bases between.

This clone was recorded once. The chain uses TRBV29-1 and TRBJ1-2; TRBD1 is a possible D gene (6 bases). The CDR3 runs to 12 residues. Germline lookup yields CDR1 SQVTM and CDR2 ANQGSEA. V was pared by 7 bases and J by 2 bases, with 11 bases between. The CDR3 loop is CSAGQRNYGYTF. The CDR3 nucleotides read TGCAGCGCCGGACAGCGGAACTATGGCTACACCTTC.

V usage is TRBV7-2 and J usage is TRBJ2-5, with D perhaps matching TRBD2 (5 bases). Trimming pared 5 bases from V and 5 bases from J, leaving 12 bases between. The CDR3 sequence is 13 residues long. CDR1 and CDR2 (germline): SGHTA, FQGNSA. CDR3 residues: CASSPLGLETQYF. Here the CDR3 DNA reads TGTGCCAGCAGCCCACTAGGGTTGGAGACCCAGTACTTC.

This chain links TRBV7-2 with TRBJ1-1; 10 bases match TRBD1. CDR3 length: 14 amino acids. The V gene's germline CDR1 is SGHTA and CDR2 FQGNSA. After removal of 2 bases from V and 8 bases from J, the junction contained 5 bases not matched to a gene. This chain's CDR3 is CASSLWRDRGEAFF. The CDR3 coding sequence is TGTGCCAGCAGCTTATGGAGGGACAGGGGAGAAGCTTTCTTT.

The rearrangement joins TRBV5-4 to TRBJ1-2; D is unresolved. Germline CDR1 SGHNT, CDR2 YYREEE (reference sequence). This CDR3 is built from 14 residues. Trimming removed 0 bases from V and 2 bases from J, with 8 bases in between. The CDR3 spells CASSLAAQNYGYTF. The CDR3 DNA reads TGTGCCAGCAGCTTGGCCGCACAGAACTATGGCTACACCTTC.

The rearrangement uses TRBV6-5 and TRBJ2-5; the D gene is possibly TRBD2 (5 bases). CDR1 and CDR2 from the germline V gene are MNHEY and SVGAGI. CDR3 length: 16 residues. V dropped 4 bases and J dropped 9 bases, with 24 bases sitting between them. Written as DNA, the CDR3 is TGTGCCAGCAGTTCCCCCGGAAGTCCGGCCTTAGCGTCCCAGTACTTC. Amino acid sequence: CASSSPGSPALASQYF.

The chain joins TRBV29-1 to TRBJ2-1, with D possibly being TRBD2 (6 bases). Germline lookup yields CDR1 SQVTM and CDR2 ANQGSEA. This CDR3 region has 16 residues. The V gene lost 8 bases and the J gene lost 8 bases, with 28 bases spanning the gap. The CDR3 is CSPSGGRSPPVDEQFF. In DNA, the CDR3 is TGCAGCCCAAGTGGGGGGAGGAGCCCGCCTGTCGATGAGCAGTTCTTC.

The chain joins TRBV7-8 to TRBJ2-5, with 7 positions matching TRBD1. The CDR3 length is 13 residues. The V gene's germline CDR1 is SGHVS and CDR2 FQNEAQ. With V trimmed by 4 bases and J by 6 bases, 5 bases remained unmatched. The CDR3 loop reads CASSSGQAKTQYF. CDR3 nucleotide sequence: TGTGCCAGCAGCTCCGGACAGGCGAAGACCCAGTACTTC. Variable domain in full (rest from reference TRBV7-8 and TRBJ2-5): GAGVSQSPRYKVAKRGQDVALRCDPISGHVSLFWYQQALGQGPEFLTYFQNEAQLDKSGLPSDRFFAERPEGSVSTLKIQRTQQEDSAVYLCASSSGQAKTQYFGPGTRLLVL.

The J gene is TRBJ1-5, the V gene TRBV5-6; 9 bases are a match to TRBD1. Looked up from germline, CDR1 is SGHDT and CDR2 is YYEEEE. V lost 2 bases to trimming and J lost 7 bases; unmatched junction nucleotides: 7. The CDR3 consists of 15 residues. CDR3 nucleotide sequence: TGTGCCAGCAGCTTAAGAACAGGGGGCGGACAGCCCCAGCATTTT. It encodes CASSLRTGGGQPQHF.

The chain is built from TRBV7-9 and TRBJ2-3, with 10 bases fitting TRBD2. V lost 5 bases to trimming and J lost 5 bases; unmatched junction nucleotides: 16. This CDR3 is built from 18 residues. Germline V CDR1 and CDR2: SEHNR, FQNEAQ (reference sequence). The CDR3 loop reads CASSPRLAGWARRDTQYF. The CDR3 nucleotides read TGTGCCAGCAGCCCGCGACTAGCGGGTTGGGCACGCAGAGATACGCAGTATTTT.

This chain links TRBV28 with TRBJ2-2, with 9 bases matching TRBD2. Germline CDR1 and CDR2: MDHEN and SYDVKM. CDR3 length equals 15 residues. Unmatched junction bases numbered 6, after V lost 8 bases and J lost 2 bases. The CDR3 DNA reads TGTGCCAGCCGAGCGGGAGGTGATAACACCGGGGAGCTGTTTTTT. It is translated as CASRAGGDNTGELFF.

The V and J genes are TRBV29-1 and TRBJ2-1, with TRBD2 as a possible D gene (5 bases). CDR1 is SQVTM, CDR2 ANQGSEA, per germline. Deletions cut 5 bases from V and 7 bases from J, with 12 bases between. This CDR3 spans 12 amino acids. CDR3 region: CSVSGSRNEQFF. CDR3 sequence (DNA): TGCAGCGTTTCTGGGAGCCGGAATGAGCAGTTCTTC.

This sequence joins TRBV3-1 (or the pseudogene TRBV3-2) and TRBJ2-6, with 7 bases matching TRBD1. The CDR3 consists of 19 residues. CDR1 is LGHDT and CDR2 is YNNKEL in the germline V gene (reference sequence). V gave up 2 bases and J gave up 2 bases; unmatched junction bases: 12. CDR3 loop: CASSQSALSTGPGANVLTF. DNA for the CDR3: TGTGCCAGCAGCCAATCCGCGTTATCGACAGGGCCTGGGGCCAACGTCCTGACTTTC.

The chain carries TRBV4-2 and TRBJ2-2; 9 positions agree with TRBD2. The CDR3 consists of 17 residues. From germline, CDR1 is LGHNA and CDR2 YNFKEQ. The junction had 7 bases not matched to a gene; V was cut back by 1 base and J by 4 bases. CDR3: CASSQVLLRGGTGELFF. DNA for the CDR3: TGTGCCAGCAGCCAAGTATTATTGCGGGGGGGCACCGGGGAGCTGTTTTTT.

The chain is built from TRBV3-1 (or the pseudogene TRBV3-2) and TRBJ2-7; no clear D. The CDR3 is made up of 13 amino acids. Trimming took off 4 bases at V and 6 bases at J, with 13 bases between the two ends. Germline loops: CDR1 LGHDT, CDR2 YNNKEL (reference sequence). CDR3 in amino acids: CASSLSPPIEQYF. The CDR3 DNA is TGTGCCAGCAGCCTTAGCCCGCCCATCGAGCAGTACTTC.

This chain links TRBV20-1 with TRBJ2-1; D may be TRBD1 or TRBD2 (6 bases each). The germline CDR1 and CDR2 sequences are DFQATT and SNEGSKA (reference sequence). The CDR3 runs to 16 residues. V shed 3 bases and J shed 0 bases, with 15 bases lying between them. The CDR3 sequence: CSASSGQSNSYNEQFF. In DNA form, the CDR3 reads TGCAGTGCTAGTAGCGGACAGTCGAACTCCTACAATGAGCAGTTCTTC.

This chain uses TRBV9 with TRBJ2-2; D may be TRBD1 (6 bases). CDR1 is SGDLS, CDR2 YYNGEE, per germline. CDR3 size: 15 residues. V lost 5 bases, J lost 1 base, and 12 bases lay in between. The CDR3 protein is CASSEDSLNTGELFF. CDR3 nucleotide sequence: TGTGCCAGCAGTGAGGACAGTCTGAACACCGGGGAGCTGTTTTTT. The whole variable domain, filled in from reference TRBV9 and TRBJ2-2, reads DSGVTQTPKHLITATGQRVTLRCSPRSGDLSVYWYQQSLDQGLQFLIQYYNGEERAKGNILERFSAQQFPDLHSELNLSSLELGDSALYFCASSEDSLNTGELFFGEGSRLTVL.

The chain has TRBV10-3 and TRBJ2-3; 8 nucleotides match TRBD2. The germline V gene has CDR1 ENHRY and CDR2 SYGVKD. The CDR3 is 18 amino acids. V gave up 4 bases and J gave up 0 bases; unmatched junction bases: 12. CDR3 region: CAISAPRRAGASTDTQYF. The DNA of the CDR3 is TGTGCCATCAGTGCCCCCCGGAGAGCGGGGGCCAGCACAGATACGCAGTATTTT.

The CDR3 loop reads CASSSTGSNQPQHF. As DNA, the CDR3 is TGTGCCAGCAGCTCGACAGGGTCCAATCAGCCCCAGCATTTT. This chain uses TRBV7-9 with TRBJ1-5, with 7 bases aligning to TRBD1. The CDR3 loop spans 14 amino acids. Germline V CDR1 and CDR2: SEHNR, FQNEAQ (reference sequence). V dropped 4 bases and J dropped 3; count of bases not matched to a gene: 3. Full variable domain (rest looked up from reference TRBV7-9 and TRBJ1-5): DTGVSQNPRHKITKRGQNVTFRCDPISEHNRLYWYRQTLGQGPEFLTYFQNEAQLEKSRLLSDRFSAERPKGSFSTLEIQRTEQGDSAMYLCASSSTGSNQPQHFGDGTRLSIL.

The chain is built from TRBV4-1 and TRBJ1-2, with a weak D call TRBD1 (6 bases). Germline CDR1 MGHRA, CDR2 YSYEKL. V lost 0 bases, J lost 4 bases, and 15 bases lay in between. The CDR3 is 16 amino acids. The chain's CDR3 is CASSQEGQGLGYGYTF. The CDR3, as DNA: TGCGCCAGCAGCCAAGAAGGGCAGGGGCTCGGCTATGGCTACACCTTC.

At least ten counts were recorded for this clone. The gene calls are TRBV19 and TRBJ2-7, with D possibly being TRBD2 (5 bases). From germline, CDR1 is LNHDA and CDR2 SQIVND (reference sequence). V dropped 5 bases and J dropped 0 bases, with 8 bases sitting between them. There are 13 residues in the CDR3. CDR3 DNA: TGTGCCAGTAGTCCGGACTTCTCCTACGAGCAGTACTTC. This gives the protein CASSPDFSYEQYF.